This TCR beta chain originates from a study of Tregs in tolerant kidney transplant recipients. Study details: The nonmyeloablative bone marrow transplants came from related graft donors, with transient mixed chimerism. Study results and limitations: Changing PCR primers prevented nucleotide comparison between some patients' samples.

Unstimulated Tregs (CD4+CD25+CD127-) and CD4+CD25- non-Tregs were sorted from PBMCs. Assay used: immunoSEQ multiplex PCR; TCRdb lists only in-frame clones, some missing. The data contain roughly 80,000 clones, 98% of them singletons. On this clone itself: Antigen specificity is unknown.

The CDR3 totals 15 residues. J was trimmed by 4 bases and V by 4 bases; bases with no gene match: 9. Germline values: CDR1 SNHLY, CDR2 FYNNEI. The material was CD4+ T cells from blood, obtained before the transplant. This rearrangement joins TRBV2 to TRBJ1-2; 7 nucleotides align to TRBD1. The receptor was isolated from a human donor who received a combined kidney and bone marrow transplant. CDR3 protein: CASSAIEGGSYGYTF. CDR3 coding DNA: TGTGCCAGCAGTGCGATAGAAGGGGGCTCCTATGGCTACACCTTC.